This T cell receptor beta chain appears in the sequencing data of a study of T cells in Graves' hyperthyroidism and ophthalmopathy. The study, taken as a whole, reports: Blood shared most expanded thyroid clonotypes above 0.001.

Germline-derived CDR1 and CDR2 are MNHEY and SMNVEV (reference sequence). This CDR3 comprises 13 residues. V was clipped by 2 bases and J by 5 bases, with 9 bases between them. No ophthalmopathy progression within 18 months constituted stable Graves' hyperthyroidism. Diagnostic decisions used clinical symptoms, serum thyroxine and TRAb, thyroid ultrasound and orbital computed tomography. This clonotype appeared once. Its antigen remains unidentified. RNA transcripts served as the template for amplifying TCR beta CDR3 regions. An initial round of RT-PCR targeting the TCR CDR3 relied on the HTBI primer set. TCRdb passed the multiplex PCR reads through MiXCR, listing each CDR3 protein once. The sample includes a few hundred thousand distinct CDR3 sequences, less than 20% of them seen just once.

Sequences were obtained from blood. The clonotype originates from a woman in her late teens or twenties with Graves' hyperthyroidism. The chain recombines TRBV27 with TRBJ1-2; D remains unclear. The CDR3 reads CASSLKFGYGYTF. The CDR3 coding sequence is TGTGCCAGCAGTTTAAAATTTGGATATGGCTACACCTTC.